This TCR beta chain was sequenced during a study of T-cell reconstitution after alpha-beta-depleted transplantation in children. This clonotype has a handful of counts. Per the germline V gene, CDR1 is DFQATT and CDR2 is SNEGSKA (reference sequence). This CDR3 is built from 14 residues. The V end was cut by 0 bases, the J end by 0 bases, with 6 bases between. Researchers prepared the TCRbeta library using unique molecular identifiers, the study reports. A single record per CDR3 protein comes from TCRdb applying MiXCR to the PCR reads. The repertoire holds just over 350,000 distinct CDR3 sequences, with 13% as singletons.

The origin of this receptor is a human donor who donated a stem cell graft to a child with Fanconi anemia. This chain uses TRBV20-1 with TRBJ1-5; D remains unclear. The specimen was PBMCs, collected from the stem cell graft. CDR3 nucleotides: TGCAGTGCTAGAGAACAGTATAGCAATCAGCCCCAGCATTTT. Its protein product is CSAREQYSNQPQHF.